Included here is one T cell receptor beta chain sequence, with context. The sample originates from a study of blood T cell repertoires in COVID-19. With V trimmed by 2 bases and J by 3 bases, 2 bases remained unmatched. CDR1 LNHNV and CDR2 YYDKDF come from the germline V gene (reference sequence). This CDR3 comprises 15 residues. The method was immunoSEQ multiplex PCR; TCRdb's version includes in-frame clones alone and lacks a portion of them. The sample shows tens of thousands of clones, around 89% of them seen only once. The V and J genes are TRBV15 and TRBJ1-5; 9 nucleotides line up with TRBD1. Sequencing was carried out using peripheral blood. The receptor's source is an elderly woman with active COVID-19. As DNA, the CDR3 is TGTGCCACCAGCAGACGGACAGGGGACAATCAGCCCCAGCATTTT. Amino acid sequence: CATSRRTGDNQPQHF.